This TCR beta chain was obtained from a study of blood T cell repertoires in COVID-19. About the research overall: Specimens from acute and convalescent COVID-19 originated in the United States, Italy and Spain. The cDNA or gDNA used as material had been derived from T cells, B-cell-depleted T cells, or PBMCs.

The CDR3 runs to 19 residues. Germline lookup yields CDR1 MNHNS and CDR2 SASEGT. V shed 1 base and J 4 bases; nucleotides not matched to a gene: 13. Original data processing: Amplification with reference gene primers provided the estimates of nucleated cell counts. The table came from immunoSEQ multiplex PCR; TCRdb's copy has only in-frame clones and leaves some out. The V and J calls and clone size are taken from that table; D and trimming were inferred from the DNA. The sample lists 65,000 or so clones, almost 85% occurring once. The chain carries TRBV6-1 and TRBJ2-5; 12 nucleotides match TRBD2. This TCR derives from a man in his 60s with acute or convalescent COVID-19. Material: peripheral blood. CDR3: CASSEDVGLAGGPGETQYF. CDR3 bases: TGTGCCAGCAGTGAAGATGTAGGGCTAGCGGGGGGGCCCGGAGAGACCCAGTACTTC.